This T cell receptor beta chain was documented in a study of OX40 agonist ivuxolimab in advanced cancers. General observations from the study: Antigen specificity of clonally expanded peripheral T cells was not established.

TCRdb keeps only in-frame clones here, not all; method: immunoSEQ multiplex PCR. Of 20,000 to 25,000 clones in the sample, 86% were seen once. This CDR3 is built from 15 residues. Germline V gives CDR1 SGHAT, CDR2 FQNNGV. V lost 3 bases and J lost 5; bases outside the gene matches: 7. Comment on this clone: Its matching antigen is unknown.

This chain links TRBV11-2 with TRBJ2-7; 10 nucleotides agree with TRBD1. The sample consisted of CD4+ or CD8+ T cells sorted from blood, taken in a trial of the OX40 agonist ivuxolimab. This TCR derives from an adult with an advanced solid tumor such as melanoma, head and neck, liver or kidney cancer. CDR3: CASSLPGTGADEQYF. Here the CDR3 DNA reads TGTGCCAGCAGCTTGCCCGGGACAGGGGCCGACGAGCAGTACTTC.